This TCR beta chain is drawn from a study of vaccination effects on CD4 cells after COVID-19. Germline values: CDR1 LNHNV, CDR2 YYDKDF (reference sequence). Trimming removed 5 bases at V and 1 base at J, with 12 bases between. This CDR3 is 15 amino acids long. As to this clone: The antigen remains unidentified.

Sequencing in the ViraFEST assay came after antigen-specific CD4+ T cells had been expanded with viral peptide pools, which were used to stimulate PBMC. The culture ran for 10 days before CD4+ T cells were isolated. None of these healthy vaccinees had been infected with SARS-CoV-2 before vaccination. Each culture well received some 2.2 million PBMC. These cells were then cultured in IMDM with 9 to 10 IU/ml IL-2 and 8.5 to 10 ug/ml peptides. Produced via immunoSEQ multiplex PCR; TCRdb's table is partial and in-frame only. The sample consists of about 34,000 clones, around four fifths of them appearing once.

This clonotype was obtained from a human donor who received a COVID-19 vaccine. The starting material was CD4+ T cells from PBMCs cultured with HCoV-OC43 spike peptides, obtained before COVID-19 vaccination. Subset indicated: HCoV-OC43 spike overlapping peptide pool stimulation. The V call is TRBV15, the J call TRBJ1-5; D gene ambiguous. Here the CDR3 DNA reads TGTGCCACCAGCCTGGAGGCCAGAAGCAATCAGCCCCAGCATTTT. This sequence encodes CATSLEARSNQPQHF.